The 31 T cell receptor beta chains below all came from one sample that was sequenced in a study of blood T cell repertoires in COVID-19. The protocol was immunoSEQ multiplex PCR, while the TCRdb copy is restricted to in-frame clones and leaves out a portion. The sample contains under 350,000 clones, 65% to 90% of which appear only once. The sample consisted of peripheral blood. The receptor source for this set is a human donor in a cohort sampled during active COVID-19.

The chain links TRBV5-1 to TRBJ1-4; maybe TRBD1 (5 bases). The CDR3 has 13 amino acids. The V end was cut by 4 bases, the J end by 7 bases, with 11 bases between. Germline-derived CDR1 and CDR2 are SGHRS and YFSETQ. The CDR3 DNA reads TGCGCCAGCAGCGGGGCCGGGGGTGAAAAACTGTTTTTT. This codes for CASSGAGGEKLFF.

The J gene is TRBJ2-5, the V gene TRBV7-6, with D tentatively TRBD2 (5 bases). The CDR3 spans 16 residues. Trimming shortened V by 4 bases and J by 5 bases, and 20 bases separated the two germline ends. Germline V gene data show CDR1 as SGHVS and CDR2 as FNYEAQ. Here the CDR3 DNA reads TGTGCCAGCAGCTCTTTTTCATACCCCGGGGTGGAGACCCAGTACTTC. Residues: CASSSFSYPGVETQYF.

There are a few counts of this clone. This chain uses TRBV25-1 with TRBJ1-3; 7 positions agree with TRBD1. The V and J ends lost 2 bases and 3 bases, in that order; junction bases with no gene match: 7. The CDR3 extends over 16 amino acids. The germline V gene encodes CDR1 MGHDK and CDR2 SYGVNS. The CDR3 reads CASSERLGQLGNTIYF. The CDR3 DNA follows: TGTGCCAGCAGTGAAAGACTGGGACAGCTTGGAAACACCATATATTTT.

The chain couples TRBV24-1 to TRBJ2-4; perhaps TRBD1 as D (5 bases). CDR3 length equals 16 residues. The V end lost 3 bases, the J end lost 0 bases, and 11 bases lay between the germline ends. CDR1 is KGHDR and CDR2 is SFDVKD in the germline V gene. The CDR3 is CATSDRTGTAKNIQYF. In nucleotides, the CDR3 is TGTGCCACCAGTGATCGAACAGGAACAGCCAAAAACATTCAGTACTTC.

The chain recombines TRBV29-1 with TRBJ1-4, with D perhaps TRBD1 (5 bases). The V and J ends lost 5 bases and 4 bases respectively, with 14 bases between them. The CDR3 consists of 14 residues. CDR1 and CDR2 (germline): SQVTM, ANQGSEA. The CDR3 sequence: CSVRVTGLNEKLFF. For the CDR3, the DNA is TGCAGCGTTCGCGTTACAGGCCTTAATGAAAAACTGTTTTTT.

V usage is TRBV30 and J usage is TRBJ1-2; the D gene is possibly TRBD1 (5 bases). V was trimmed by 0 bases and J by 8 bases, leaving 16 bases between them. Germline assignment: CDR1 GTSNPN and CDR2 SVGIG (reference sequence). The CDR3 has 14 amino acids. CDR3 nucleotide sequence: TGTGCCTGGAGTGTACGTTCCTTAAGGGGAGGCTACACCTTC. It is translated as CAWSVRSLRGGYTF.

The CDR3, as DNA: TGTGCCAGCTCCCAGGGACAGGGAGAGACTGAAGCTTTCTTT. This codes for CASSQGQGETEAFF. The V call is TRBV18, the J call TRBJ1-1; 9 bases agree with TRBD1. Germline assignment: CDR1 KGHSH and CDR2 LQKENI. The CDR3 consists of 14 residues. Losses at the gene ends were 6 bases for V and 5 bases for J; bases not matched to a gene: 7.

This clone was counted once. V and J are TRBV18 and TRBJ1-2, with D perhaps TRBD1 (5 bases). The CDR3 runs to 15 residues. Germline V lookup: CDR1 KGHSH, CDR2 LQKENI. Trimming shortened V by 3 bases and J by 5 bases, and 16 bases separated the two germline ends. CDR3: CASSPPAGRSYGYTF. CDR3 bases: TGTGCCAGCTCACCGCCGGCAGGGCGATCGTATGGCTACACCTTC.

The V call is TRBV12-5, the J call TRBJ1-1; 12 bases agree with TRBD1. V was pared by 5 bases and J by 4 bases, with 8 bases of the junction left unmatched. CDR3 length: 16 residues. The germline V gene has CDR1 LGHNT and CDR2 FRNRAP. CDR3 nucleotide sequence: TGTGCTAGTGGTCCACGGTCGGGACAGGGGGCCACTGAAGCTTTCTTT. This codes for CASGPRSGQGATEAFF.

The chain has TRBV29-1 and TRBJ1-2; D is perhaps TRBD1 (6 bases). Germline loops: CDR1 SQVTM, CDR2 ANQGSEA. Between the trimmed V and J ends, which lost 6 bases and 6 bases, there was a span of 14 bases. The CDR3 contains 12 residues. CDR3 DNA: TGCAGCGTGGCCAGGGGTTCGGATGGCTACACCTTC. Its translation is CSVARGSDGYTF.

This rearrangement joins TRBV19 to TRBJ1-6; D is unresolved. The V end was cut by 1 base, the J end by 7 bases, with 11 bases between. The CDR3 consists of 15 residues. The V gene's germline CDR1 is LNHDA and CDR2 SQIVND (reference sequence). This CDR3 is CASSIGVQANSPLHF. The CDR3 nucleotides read TGTGCCAGTAGTATAGGGGTGCAGGCGAATTCACCCCTCCACTTT.

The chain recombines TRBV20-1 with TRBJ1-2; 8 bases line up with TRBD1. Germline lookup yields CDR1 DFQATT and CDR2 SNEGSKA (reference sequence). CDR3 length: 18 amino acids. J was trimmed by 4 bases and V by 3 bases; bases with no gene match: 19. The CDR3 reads CSASVTAIQGGGSYGYTF. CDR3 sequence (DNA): TGCAGTGCTAGTGTTACCGCGATACAGGGGGGAGGTTCCTATGGCTACACCTTC.

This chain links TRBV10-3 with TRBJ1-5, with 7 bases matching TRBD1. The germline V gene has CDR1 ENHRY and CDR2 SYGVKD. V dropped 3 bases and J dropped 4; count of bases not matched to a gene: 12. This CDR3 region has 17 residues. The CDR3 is CAISEETGFGFNQPQHF. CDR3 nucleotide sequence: TGTGCCATCAGTGAAGAGACAGGGTTCGGTTTTAATCAGCCCCAGCATTTT.

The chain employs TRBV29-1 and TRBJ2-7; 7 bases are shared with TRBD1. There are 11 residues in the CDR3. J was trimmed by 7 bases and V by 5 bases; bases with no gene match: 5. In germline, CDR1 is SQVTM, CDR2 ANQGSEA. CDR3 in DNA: TGCAGCGTTTGGGACAGCCGGGAGCAGTACTTC. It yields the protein CSVWDSREQYF.

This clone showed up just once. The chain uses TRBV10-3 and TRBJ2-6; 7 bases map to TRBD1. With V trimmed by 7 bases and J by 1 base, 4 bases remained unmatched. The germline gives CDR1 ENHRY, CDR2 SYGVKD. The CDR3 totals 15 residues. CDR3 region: CAIKNRGSGANVLTF. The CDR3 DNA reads TGTGCCATCAAAAACAGGGGATCTGGGGCCAACGTCCTGACTTTC.

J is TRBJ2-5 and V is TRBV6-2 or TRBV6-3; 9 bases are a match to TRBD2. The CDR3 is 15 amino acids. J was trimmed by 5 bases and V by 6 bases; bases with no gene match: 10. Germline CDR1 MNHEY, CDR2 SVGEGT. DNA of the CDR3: TGTGCCAGCAGCGTGACTAGCGGAGTGTTGGAGACCCAGTACTTC. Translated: CASSVTSGVLETQYF.

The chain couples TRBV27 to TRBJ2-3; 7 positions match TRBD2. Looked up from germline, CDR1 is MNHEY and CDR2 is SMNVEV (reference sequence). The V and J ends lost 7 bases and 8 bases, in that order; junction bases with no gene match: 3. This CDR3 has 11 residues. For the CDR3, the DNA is TGTGCCAGCACCGAGCGGGGTACGCAGTATTTT. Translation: CASTERGTQYF.

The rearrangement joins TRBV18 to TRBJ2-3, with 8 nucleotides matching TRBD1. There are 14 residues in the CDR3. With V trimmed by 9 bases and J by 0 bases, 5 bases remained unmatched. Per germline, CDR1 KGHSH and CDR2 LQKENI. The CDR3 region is CASSTGGSTDTQYF. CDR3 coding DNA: TGTGCCAGTTCTACAGGGGGTAGCACAGATACGCAGTATTTT.

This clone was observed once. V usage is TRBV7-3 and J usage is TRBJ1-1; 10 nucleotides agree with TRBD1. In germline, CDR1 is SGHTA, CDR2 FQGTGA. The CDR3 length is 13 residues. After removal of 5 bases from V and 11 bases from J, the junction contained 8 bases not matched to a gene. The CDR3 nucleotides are TGTGCCAGCAGCCCAGACAGGGGGCGGGGGGCTTTCTTT. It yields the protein CASSPDRGRGAFF.

The CDR3 bases are TGTGCCAGCAGCAGTACGGTCGGACAGGGGTACGCTGAAGCTTTCTTT. Translated: CASSSTVGQGYAEAFF. V is TRBV5-4 and J is TRBJ1-1; the match to TRBD1 covers 9 bases. Germline values: CDR1 SGHNT, CDR2 YYREEE (reference sequence). CDR3 length equals 16 residues. Losses at the gene ends were 4 bases for V and 6 bases for J; bases not matched to a gene: 13.

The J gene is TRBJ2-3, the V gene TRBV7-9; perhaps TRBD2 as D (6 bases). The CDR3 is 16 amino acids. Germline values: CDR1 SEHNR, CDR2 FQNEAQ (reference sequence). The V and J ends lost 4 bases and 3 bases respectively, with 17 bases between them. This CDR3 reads CASSSGDPVGTDTQYF. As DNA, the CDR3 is TGTGCCAGCAGCTCGGGGGACCCCGTGGGAACAGATACGCAGTATTTT.

Here the CDR3 reads CASSPQGGQTTDTQYF. The CDR3 nucleotides are TGTGCCAGCAGCCCACAGGGGGGACAAACCACAGATACGCAGTATTTT. V is TRBV9 and J is TRBJ2-3; TRBD1 aligns across 8 bases. The V and J ends lost 4 bases and 2 bases, in that order; junction bases with no gene match: 9. This CDR3 spans 16 amino acids. CDR1 is SGDLS, CDR2 YYNGEE, per germline.

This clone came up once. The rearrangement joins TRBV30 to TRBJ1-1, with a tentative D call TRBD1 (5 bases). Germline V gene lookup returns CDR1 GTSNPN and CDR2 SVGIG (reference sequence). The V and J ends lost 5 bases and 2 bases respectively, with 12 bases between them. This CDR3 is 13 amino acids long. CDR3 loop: CAWERGTNTEAFF. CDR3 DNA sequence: TGTGCCTGGGAGCGGGGGACCAACACTGAAGCTTTCTTT.

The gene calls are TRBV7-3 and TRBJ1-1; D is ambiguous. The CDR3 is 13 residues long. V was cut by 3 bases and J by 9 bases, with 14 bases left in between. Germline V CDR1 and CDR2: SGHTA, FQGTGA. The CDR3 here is CASSFVLADQAFF. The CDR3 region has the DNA TGTGCCAGCAGCTTTGTGTTAGCCGACCAAGCTTTCTTT.

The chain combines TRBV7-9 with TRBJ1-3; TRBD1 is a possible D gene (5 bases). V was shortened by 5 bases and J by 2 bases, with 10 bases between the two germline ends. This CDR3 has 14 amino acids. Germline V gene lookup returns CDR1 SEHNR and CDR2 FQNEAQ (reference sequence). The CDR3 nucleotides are TGTGCCAGCAGCAACACGACAGCTGGAAACACCATATATTTT. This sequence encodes CASSNTTAGNTIYF. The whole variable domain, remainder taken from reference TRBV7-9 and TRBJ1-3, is DTGVSQNPRHKITKRGQNVTFRCDPISEHNRLYWYRQTLGQGPEFLTYFQNEAQLEKSRLLSDRFSAERPKGSFSTLEIQRTEQGDSAMYLCASSNTTAGNTIYFGEGSWLTVV.

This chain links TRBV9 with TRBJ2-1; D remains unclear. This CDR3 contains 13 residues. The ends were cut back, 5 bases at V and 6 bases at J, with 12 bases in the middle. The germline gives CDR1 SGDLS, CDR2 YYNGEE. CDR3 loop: CASSGQVINEQFF. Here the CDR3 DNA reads TGTGCCAGCAGTGGCCAGGTGATCAATGAGCAGTTCTTC.

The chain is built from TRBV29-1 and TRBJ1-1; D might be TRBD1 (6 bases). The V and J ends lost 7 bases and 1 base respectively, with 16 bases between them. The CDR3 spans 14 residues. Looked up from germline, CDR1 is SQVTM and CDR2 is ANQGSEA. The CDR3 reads CSGKKGQTNTEAFF. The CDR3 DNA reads TGCAGCGGGAAAAAGGGACAAACGAACACTGAAGCTTTCTTT.

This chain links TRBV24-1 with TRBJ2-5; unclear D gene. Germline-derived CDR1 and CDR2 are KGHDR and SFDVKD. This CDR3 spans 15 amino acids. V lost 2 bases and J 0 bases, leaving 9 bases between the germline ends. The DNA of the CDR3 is TGTGCCACCAGTGATTCCAGAACCTACCAAGAGACCCAGTACTTC. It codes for CATSDSRTYQETQYF.

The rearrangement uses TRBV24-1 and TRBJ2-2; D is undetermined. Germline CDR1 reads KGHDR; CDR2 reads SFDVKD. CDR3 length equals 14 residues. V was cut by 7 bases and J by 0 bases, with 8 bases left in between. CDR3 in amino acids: CATRTTANTGELFF. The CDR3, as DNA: TGTGCCACCAGGACAACAGCGAACACCGGGGAGCTGTTTTTT.

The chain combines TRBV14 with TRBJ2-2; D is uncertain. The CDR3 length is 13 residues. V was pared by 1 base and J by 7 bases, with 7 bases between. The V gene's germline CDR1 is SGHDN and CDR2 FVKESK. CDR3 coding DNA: TGTGCCAGCAGCCAAGGGCAGTACGGGGAGCTGTTTTTT. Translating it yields CASSQGQYGELFF.

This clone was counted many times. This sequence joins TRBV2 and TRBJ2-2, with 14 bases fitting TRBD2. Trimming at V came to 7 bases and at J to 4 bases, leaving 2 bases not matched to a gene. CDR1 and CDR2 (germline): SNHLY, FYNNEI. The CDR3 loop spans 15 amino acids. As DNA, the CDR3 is TGTGCCAGCACCGGGACTAGCGGGGGCACCGGGGAGCTGTTTTTT. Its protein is CASTGTSGGTGELFF.